This paragraph covers one TCR beta chain sequence. The antigen is undetermined. The sample originates from a study of blood T cells in healthy people across ages. General study results and limits: Roughly linear declines in TCR beta diversity per million T cells occurred with age.

Trimming removed 5 bases from V and 0 bases from J; junction bases left unmatched: 2. CDR3 length equals 14 residues. In germline, CDR1 is ENHRY, CDR2 SYGVKD. Next came a second PCR, run for roughly 6 to 11 cycles, which used a sample-barcoded 5' primer along with a J-beta primer mix. TCRdb independently ran MiXCR on the 5' RACE reads; one entry per CDR3 protein. Among 600,000 to 900,000 distinct CDR3 sequences listed, roughly 24% were seen once. In addition, the sample was reused for a study of T cells of mothers and their children. That study reports: In each mother, TCR beta CDR3 reads exceeded 9.5 million; in each child, they numbered approximately 3 million.

The clonotype originates from a boy between 5 and 17 years old in good health. The chain has TRBV10-3 and TRBJ2-3; TRBD1 agrees at 7 bases. Sequences were obtained from blood. The CDR3 loop reads CAISTGESTDTQYF. DNA of the CDR3: TGTGCCATCAGTACAGGGGAAAGCACAGATACGCAGTATTTT.